The 27 T cell receptor beta chains below were found in one sample sequenced in a study of blood T cell repertoires in COVID-19. Only in-frame clones appear in the TCRdb table, and some are missing; sequencing was by immunoSEQ multiplex PCR. Here the sample spans 52,000 or so clones, about 87% being singletons. The sample taken for sequencing was peripheral blood. These TCRs come from a man aged 40-49 years with COVID-19, enrolled during active disease.

This clone was observed at least ten times. The genes are TRBV6-2 or TRBV6-3 and TRBJ2-7; 12 bases match TRBD2. This CDR3 contains 14 residues. V dropped 6 bases and J dropped 6; count of bases not matched to a gene: 6. CDR1 is MNHEY, CDR2 SVGEGT, per germline. CDR3 region: CASSHVTSGSEQYF. The CDR3 DNA sequence: TGTGCCAGCAGCCACGTGACTAGCGGGAGCGAGCAGTACTTC.

The chain recombines TRBV12-3 or TRBV12-4 with TRBJ2-3, with 8 nucleotides matching TRBD1. V lost 8 bases to trimming and J lost 11 bases; unmatched junction nucleotides: 12. This CDR3 has 13 residues. The CDR3 protein is CASRTGIGHMQYF. CDR3 bases: TGTGCCAGCCGGACAGGGATTGGGCATATGCAGTATTTT.

The chain couples TRBV27 to TRBJ1-1; tentatively, D is TRBD1 (6 bases). Germline loops: CDR1 MNHEY, CDR2 SMNVEV (reference sequence). This CDR3 is built from 13 residues. Trimming removed 8 bases at V and 0 bases at J, with 10 bases between. For the CDR3, the DNA is TGTGCCAGCCAAACAGGGTTGAACACTGAAGCTTTCTTT. This gives the protein CASQTGLNTEAFF.

The chain is built from TRBV19 and TRBJ1-1; a weak D match, TRBD1 (6 bases). Germline V gene sequence: CDR1 LNHDA, CDR2 SQIVND (reference sequence). Trimming pared 5 bases from V and 1 base from J, leaving 11 bases between. The CDR3 is 14 amino acids. CDR3 amino acids: CASSLQGSNTEAFF. The CDR3 region has the DNA TGTGCCAGTAGTCTACAGGGTTCGAACACTGAAGCTTTCTTT.

The chain recombines TRBV6-7 with TRBJ1-6; the D gene is possibly TRBD1 (6 bases). TRBV6-7 is reported as an ORF; its role is uncertain. The CDR3 is made up of 20 amino acids. Deletions cut 2 bases from V and 3 bases from J, with 23 bases between. This chain's CDR3 is CASSYPSTGGGGNYNSPLHF. The CDR3 DNA sequence: TGTGCCAGCAGTTACCCAAGCACAGGAGGGGGGGGGAACTATAATTCACCCCTCCACTTT.

The chain uses TRBV9 and TRBJ2-5; 10 bases are shared with TRBD1. Germline CDR1 and CDR2: SGDLS and YYNGEE. The CDR3 is made up of 16 amino acids. Trimming at V came to 0 bases and at J to 5 bases, leaving 7 bases not matched to a gene. CDR3 sequence reads: CASSVETGGARETQYF. The CDR3 bases are TGTGCCAGCAGCGTAGAGACAGGGGGCGCGAGGGAGACCCAGTACTTC. Together with reference TRBV9 and TRBJ2-5, the CDR3 gives the full variable domain: DSGVTQTPKHLITATGQRVTLRCSPRSGDLSVYWYQQSLDQGLQFLIQYYNGEERAKGNILERFSAQQFPDLHSELNLSSLELGDSALYFCASSVETGGARETQYFGPGTRLLVL.

The chain couples TRBV11-2 to TRBJ2-7, with D unresolved. Trimming cost V 1 base and J 2 bases, with 9 bases left between them. Germline loops: CDR1 SGHAT, CDR2 FQNNGV. The CDR3 is made up of 14 amino acids. The CDR3 region has the DNA TGTGCCAGCAGCTTAGTCACTACCCCCTACGAGCAGTACTTC. It translates to CASSLVTTPYEQYF.

V and J are TRBV24-1 and TRBJ2-6, with D maybe TRBD2 (6 bases). V lost 5 bases and J lost 3, with 7 bases in between. The CDR3 is 14 residues long. Per the germline V gene, CDR1 is KGHDR and CDR2 is SFDVKD. Written as DNA, the CDR3 is TGTGCCACCAGTGTGGGGGGTGGGGCCAACGTCCTGACTTTC. Translating gives CATSVGGGANVLTF.

The V and J genes are TRBV30 and TRBJ1-1; 7 positions match TRBD1. CDR1 is GTSNPN, CDR2 SVGIG, per germline (reference sequence). The CDR3 runs to 13 residues. J lost 1 base, V lost 8 bases, and 7 bases had no gene match. The CDR3 sequence: CANSRQGNTEAFF. Here the CDR3 DNA reads TGTGCCAACTCTCGACAGGGGAACACTGAAGCTTTCTTT.

The chain recombines TRBV7-2 with TRBJ1-1; TRBD1 aligns across 7 bases. Trimming at V came to 5 bases and at J to 5 bases, leaving 8 bases not matched to a gene. CDR3 length: 14 amino acids. Germline lookup yields CDR1 SGHTA and CDR2 FQGNSA. The CDR3 loop reads CASSLGQARTEAFF. As DNA, the CDR3 is TGTGCCAGCAGCCTCGGACAGGCTAGGACTGAAGCTTTCTTT.

The chain recombines TRBV5-1 with TRBJ1-6; 9 nucleotides agree with TRBD1. V lost 4 bases, J lost 9 bases, and 8 bases stayed unmatched. This CDR3 has 15 amino acids. Germline V lookup: CDR1 SGHRS, CDR2 YFSETQ. This CDR3 reads CASSGGTGKVSPLHF. For the CDR3, the DNA is TGCGCCAGCAGCGGAGGGACAGGGAAAGTTTCACCCCTCCACTTT.

V is TRBV12-3 or TRBV12-4 and J is TRBJ2-2, with D uncertain. This CDR3 region has 12 residues. Trimming shortened V by 3 bases and J by 10 bases, and 9 bases separated the two germline ends. The CDR3 DNA is TGTGCCAGCAGTTTGGGCTCCGAGGAGCTGTTTTTT. Encoded protein: CASSLGSEELFF.

This sequence joins TRBV7-9 and TRBJ1-2; D ambiguous. The CDR3 covers 14 residues. Per germline, CDR1 SEHNR and CDR2 FQNEAQ (reference sequence). V dropped 8 bases and J dropped 4 bases, with 17 bases sitting between them. CDR3 nucleotide sequence: TGTGCCAGCTTCAAGGGAGGGAGTGGCTATGGCTACACCTTC. Translation: CASFKGGSGYGYTF.

The chain carries TRBV11-2 and TRBJ2-2; D not resolved. Trimming cost V 6 bases and J 1 base, with 9 bases left between them. The CDR3 contains 14 residues. CDR1 is SGHAT and CDR2 is FQNNGV in the germline V gene. CDR3 region: CASSSARNTGELFF. As DNA, the CDR3 is TGTGCCAGCAGTTCCGCGCGGAACACCGGGGAGCTGTTTTTT.

CDR3 in DNA: TGTGCCAGCAGCGCGGGACAGGGTAGTTCACCCCTCCACTTT. This sequence encodes CASSAGQGSSPLHF. This chain connects TRBV11-3 to TRBJ1-6, with TRBD1 matching 9 bases. Germline CDR1 is SGHNT and CDR2 is YENEEA. The CDR3 length is 14 residues. V was clipped by 5 bases and J by 9 bases; unmatched bases: 5.

This chain's CDR3 is CASRSGTGEHYGYTF. CDR3 in DNA: TGTGCCAGCAGATCCGGGACAGGGGAGCACTATGGCTACACCTTC. This chain links TRBV6-5 with TRBJ1-2; 10 bases are a match to TRBD1. Trimming took 6 bases from V and 3 from J; bases not matched to a gene: 7. CDR1 is MNHEY, CDR2 SVGAGI, per germline. The CDR3 consists of 15 residues.

CDR3 residues: CASSSGLASLGANVLTF. As DNA, the CDR3 is TGTGCCAGCAGCTCTGGACTAGCGTCGTTAGGGGCCAACGTCCTGACTTTC. The rearrangement uses TRBV13 and TRBJ2-6; 9 nucleotides line up with TRBD2. Unmatched junction bases numbered 8, after V lost 4 bases and J lost 4 bases. The CDR3 has 17 amino acids. Looked up from germline, CDR1 is PRHDT and CDR2 is FYEKMQ (reference sequence).

This sequence joins TRBV5-1 and TRBJ2-7; D remains unclear. The CDR3 sequence is 12 residues long. Trimming cost V 4 bases and J 0 bases, with 5 bases left between them. From germline, CDR1 is SGHRS and CDR2 YFSETQ. The CDR3 coding sequence is TGCGCCAGCAGCACACCCTCCTACGAGCAGTACTTC. Encoded protein: CASSTPSYEQYF.

V is TRBV4-2 and J is TRBJ2-5, with TRBD2 matching 9 bases. The V and J ends lost 0 bases and 4 bases, in that order; junction bases with no gene match: 3. CDR3 length: 15 residues. CDR1 and CDR2 from the germline V gene are LGHNA and YNFKEQ. The CDR3 DNA is TGTGCCAGCAGCCAAGAGGCAGCGGGGGGAGAGACCCAGTACTTC. Protein: CASSQEAAGGETQYF.

The genes are TRBV28 and TRBJ2-3; 9 positions agree with TRBD2. The CDR3 consists of 16 residues. V lost 4 bases to trimming and J lost 2 bases; unmatched junction nucleotides: 7. Germline values: CDR1 MDHEN, CDR2 SYDVKM. DNA of the CDR3: TGTGCCAGCAGTTCCCCGACTAGCGGCGACACAGATACGCAGTATTTT. This encodes CASSSPTSGDTDTQYF.

V and J are TRBV28 and TRBJ2-5, with TRBD1 matching over 10 bases. With V trimmed by 2 bases and J by 5 bases, 8 bases remained unmatched. The CDR3 length is 16 residues. CDR1 is MDHEN and CDR2 is SYDVKM in the germline V gene. CDR3 bases: TGTGCCAGCAGTTTACCGGGACAGGGGTTCGGCGAGACCCAGTACTTC. This encodes CASSLPGQGFGETQYF.

The chain employs TRBV7-9 and TRBJ1-6; 8 nucleotides agree with TRBD1. J gave up 5 bases and V 5 bases, and 8 bases lay outside the gene matches. Germline loops: CDR1 SEHNR, CDR2 FQNEAQ (reference sequence). The CDR3 length is 16 residues. CDR3 nucleotides: TGTGCCAGCAGCCCCTACGAGGGACAGGATAATTCACCCCTCCACTTT. Amino acids: CASSPYEGQDNSPLHF.

Of note for this clone: In the same sample, other DNA sequences code for this CDR3. This chain uses TRBV30 with TRBJ1-1; D unresolved. The CDR3 spans 13 residues. The germline gives CDR1 GTSNPN, CDR2 SVGIG (reference sequence). V was trimmed by 2 bases and J by 0 bases, leaving 7 bases between them. In DNA form, the CDR3 reads TGTGCCTGGAGTCCGGGGATGAACACTGAAGCTTTCTTT. Its protein is CAWSPGMNTEAFF.

The CDR3 sequence is CASSIRGSPYEQYF. The CDR3 DNA reads as TGTGCCAGCTCCATCCGGGGATCCCCCTACGAGCAGTACTTC. The V gene is TRBV18, the J gene TRBJ2-7; D may be TRBD2 (5 bases). This CDR3 region has 14 residues. Germline V gene lookup returns CDR1 KGHSH and CDR2 LQKENI. Trimming took 6 bases from V and 2 from J, leaving 14 bases between them. Full variable domain (outside the CDR3, taken from reference TRBV18 and TRBJ2-7): NAGVMQNPRHLVRRRGQEARLRCSPMKGHSHVYWYRQLPEEGLKFMVYLQKENIIDESGMPKERFSAEFPKEGPSILRIQQVVRGDSAAYFCASSIRGSPYEQYFGPGTRLTVT.

The chain carries TRBV3-1 (or the pseudogene TRBV3-2) and TRBJ1-4, with 9 bases fitting TRBD1. Germline trimming cut 2 bases from V and 7 bases from J; bases unmatched to any gene: 5. Germline CDR1 and CDR2: LGHDT and YNNKEL (reference sequence). The CDR3 contains 15 residues. This CDR3 reads CASSQITGGGEKLFF. The CDR3, as DNA: TGTGCCAGCAGCCAAATTACAGGGGGCGGTGAAAAACTGTTTTTT.

For this clone: A junction boundary mismatches the germline segment, possibly from a read error. The chain employs TRBV19 and TRBJ2-2, with D possibly matching TRBD2 (6 bases). The V gene's germline CDR1 is LNHDA and CDR2 SQIVND (reference sequence). The CDR3 extends over 14 amino acids. The CDR3 is CASSINHNTGGLFF. CDR3 sequence (DNA): TGTGCCAGTAGTATTAACCATAACACCGGGGGGCTGTTTTTT. Based on the CDR3 plus reference TRBV19 and TRBJ2-2, the full variable domain is DGGITQSPKYLFRKEGQNVTLSCEQNLNHDAMYWYRQDPGQGLRLIYYSQIVNDFQKGDIAEGYSVSREKKESFPLTVTSAQKNPTAFYLCASSINHNTGGLFFGEGSRLTVL.

The V gene is TRBV29-1, the J gene TRBJ2-1, with 10 bases aligning to TRBD2. This CDR3 region has 19 residues. The J segment lost 1 base and the V segment lost 2 bases, leaving 14 bases of the junction unmatched. Germline CDR1 SQVTM, CDR2 ANQGSEA. CDR3 in DNA: TGCAGCGTTGAAAGAGGACTAGCGGAGGAGGGGGCTTCCTACAATGAGCAGTTCTTC. Translated, it gives CSVERGLAEEGASYNEQFF.